This T cell receptor (beta chain) was captured by sequencing in a study of STAT3 mutations in large granular lymphocyte leukemia. Findings and limits, study-wide: In some patients, a small highly pathogenic clone possibly went undetected. In T-cell large granular lymphocyte leukemia, about half of patients showed multiple immunodominant subclonotypes. In about 30% of the 18 patients, new TCR clonotypes emerged after therapy.

TCRbeta libraries averaged around 40,000 productive templates per sample. Using immunoSEQ multiplex PCR, the repertoire was profiled, and TCRdb retains in-frame clones only, with some absent. The sample has some 15,000 clones; about nine tenths are singletons. V was clipped by 2 bases and J by 2 bases, with 10 bases between them. Germline lookup yields CDR1 MNHEY and CDR2 SVGAGI. CDR3 length: 14 residues. This clone was picked up one time. Its antigen is not identified. The receptor's source is a woman between 45 and 60 years old with T-cell large granular lymphocyte leukemia. Some clones in this sample may be carry-over from other donors' samples. The material sequenced was peripheral blood mononuclear cells. The V and J genes are TRBV6-5 and TRBJ2-7; TRBD2 might be the D (5 bases). The CDR3 sequence is CASSYPGMPYEQYF. In DNA form, the CDR3 reads TGTGCCAGCAGTTACCCGGGGATGCCCTACGAGCAGTACTTC.